The clone carrying this T cell receptor beta chain was counted at least ten times. Its antigen remains unknown. The CDR3 end falls 3 residues outside the read, so it is completed with the germline J gene. The sample originates from a study of T cell clonality in common variable immunodeficiency. Assay used: immunoSEQ multiplex PCR; TCRdb lists only in-frame clones, some missing. The sample holds 25,000 to 30,000 clones, and no clone turns up only once. Regarding the study as a whole: Common variable immunodeficiency TCR beta sequences reportedly had fewer deletions and N-nucleotide insertions.

Most patients and controls had Caucasian heritage. Germline-derived CDR1 and CDR2 are SQVTM and ANQGSEA. V was pared by 4 bases and J by 0 bases, with 8 bases between. The CDR3 length is 13 residues. The J gene is TRBJ2-3, the V gene TRBV29-1; D is ambiguous. The sequence derives from a human donor with common variable immunodeficiency. The material sequenced was peripheral blood mononuclear cells. This chain's CDR3 is CSVGKGSTDTQYF. The sequenced part of the CDR3 DNA is TGCAGCGTTGGGAAAGGGAGCACAGATACG.